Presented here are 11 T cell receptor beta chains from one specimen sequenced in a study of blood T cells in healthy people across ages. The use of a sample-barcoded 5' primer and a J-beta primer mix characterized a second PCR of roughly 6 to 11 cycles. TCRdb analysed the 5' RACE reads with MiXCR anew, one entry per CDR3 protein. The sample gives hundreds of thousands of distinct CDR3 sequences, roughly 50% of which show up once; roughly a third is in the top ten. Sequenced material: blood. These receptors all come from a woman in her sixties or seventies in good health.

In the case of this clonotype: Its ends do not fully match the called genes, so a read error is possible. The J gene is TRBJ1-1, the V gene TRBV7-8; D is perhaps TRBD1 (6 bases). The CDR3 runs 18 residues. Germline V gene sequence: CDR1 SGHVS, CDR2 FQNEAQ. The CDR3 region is CASSLVGKQGRGLTEAFF. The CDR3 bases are TGTGCCAGTAGCTTAGTAGGGAAACAGGGACGGGGGCTCACTGAAGCTTTCTTT.

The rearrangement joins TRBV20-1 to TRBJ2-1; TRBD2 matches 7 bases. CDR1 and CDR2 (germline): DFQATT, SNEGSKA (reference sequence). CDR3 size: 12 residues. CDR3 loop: CRVGSGDKEQFF. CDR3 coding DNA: TGCAGGGTCGGGAGCGGGGATAAGGAGCAGTTCTTC.

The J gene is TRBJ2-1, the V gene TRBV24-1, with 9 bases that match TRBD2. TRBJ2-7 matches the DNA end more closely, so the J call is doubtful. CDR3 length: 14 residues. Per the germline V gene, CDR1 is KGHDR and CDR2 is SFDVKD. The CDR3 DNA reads TGTGCCACCAGTGATGCTAGCGGGAAAAATGAGCAGTACTTC. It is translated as CATSDASGKNEQYF.

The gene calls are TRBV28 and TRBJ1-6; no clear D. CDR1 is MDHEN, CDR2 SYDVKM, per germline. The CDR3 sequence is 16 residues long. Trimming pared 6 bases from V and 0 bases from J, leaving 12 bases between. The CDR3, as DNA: TGTGCCAGCAGCCCCGGTGGGAGCTCCTATAATTCACCCCTCCACTTT. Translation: CASSPGGSSYNSPLHF. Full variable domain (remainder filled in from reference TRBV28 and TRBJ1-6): DVKVTQSSRYLVKRTGEKVFLECVQDMDHENMFWYRQDPGLGLRLIYFSYDVKMKEKGDIPEGYSVSREKKERFSLILESASTNQTSMYLCASSPGGSSYNSPLHFGNGTRLTVT.

CDR3 residues: CASSFTRAEEQFF. The CDR3 coding sequence is TGTGCCAGCAGCTTCACTAGGGCTGAGGAGCAGTTCTTC. V and J are TRBV7-2 and TRBJ2-1, with D perhaps TRBD2 (5 bases). Germline loops: CDR1 SGHTA, CDR2 FQGNSA. This CDR3 has 13 amino acids. The V end lost 3 bases, the J end lost 10 bases, and 13 bases lay between the germline ends.

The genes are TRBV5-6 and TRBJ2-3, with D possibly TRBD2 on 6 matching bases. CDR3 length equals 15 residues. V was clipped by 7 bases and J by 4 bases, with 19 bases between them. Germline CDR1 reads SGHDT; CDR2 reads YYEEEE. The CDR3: CASGAWGLASDTQYF. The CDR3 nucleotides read TGTGCCAGCGGGGCTTGGGGCCTAGCGTCAGATACGCAGTATTTT.

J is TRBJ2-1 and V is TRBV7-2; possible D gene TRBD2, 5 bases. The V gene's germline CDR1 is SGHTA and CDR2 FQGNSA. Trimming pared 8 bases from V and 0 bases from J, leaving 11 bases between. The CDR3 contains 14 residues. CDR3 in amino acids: CASAREHSYNEQFF. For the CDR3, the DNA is TGTGCCAGCGCCCGGGAACACTCCTACAATGAGCAGTTCTTC.

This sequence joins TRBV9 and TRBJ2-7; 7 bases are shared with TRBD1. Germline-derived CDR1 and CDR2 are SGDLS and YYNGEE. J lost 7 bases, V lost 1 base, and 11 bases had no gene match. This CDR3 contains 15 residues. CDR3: CASSVRGHPYNEQYF. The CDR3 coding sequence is TGTGCCAGCAGCGTAAGGGGGCACCCCTACAATGAGCAGTACTTC.

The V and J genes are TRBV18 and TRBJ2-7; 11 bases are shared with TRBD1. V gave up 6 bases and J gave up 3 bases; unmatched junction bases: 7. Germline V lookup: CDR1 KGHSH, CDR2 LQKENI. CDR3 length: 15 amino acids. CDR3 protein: CASSPTGTGGYEQYF. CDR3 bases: TGTGCCAGCTCCCCCACCGGGACAGGGGGCTACGAGCAGTACTTC.

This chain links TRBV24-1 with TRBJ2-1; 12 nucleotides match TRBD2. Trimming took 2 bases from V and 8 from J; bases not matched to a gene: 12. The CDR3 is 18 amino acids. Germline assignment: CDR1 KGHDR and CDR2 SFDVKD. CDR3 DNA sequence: TGTGCCACCAGTGATTCGCGGACTAGCGGGGATTCCGTAGATGAGCAGTTCTTC. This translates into CATSDSRTSGDSVDEQFF.

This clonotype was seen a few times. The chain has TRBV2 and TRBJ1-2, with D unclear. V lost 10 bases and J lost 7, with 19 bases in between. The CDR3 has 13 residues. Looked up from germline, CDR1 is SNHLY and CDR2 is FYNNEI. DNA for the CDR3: TGTGCCATACCCGACTCCCCGCGGAGTGGCTACACCTTC. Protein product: CAIPDSPRSGYTF.